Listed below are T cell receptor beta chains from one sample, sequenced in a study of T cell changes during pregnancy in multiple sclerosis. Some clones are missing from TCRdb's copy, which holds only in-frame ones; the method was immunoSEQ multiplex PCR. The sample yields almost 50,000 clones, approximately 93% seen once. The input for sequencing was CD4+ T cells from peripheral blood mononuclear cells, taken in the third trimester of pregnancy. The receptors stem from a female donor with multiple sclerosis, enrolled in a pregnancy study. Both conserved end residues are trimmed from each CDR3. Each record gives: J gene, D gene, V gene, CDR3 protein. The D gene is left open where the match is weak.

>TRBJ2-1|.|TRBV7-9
ASSPIVRGGSYNEQF
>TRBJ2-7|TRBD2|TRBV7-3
ASSLTGGSKYEQY
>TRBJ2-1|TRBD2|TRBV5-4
ASSPGTTRNEQF
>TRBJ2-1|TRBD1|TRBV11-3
ASSGTGPYNEQF
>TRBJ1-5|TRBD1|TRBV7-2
ASSIRQGNSNQPQH
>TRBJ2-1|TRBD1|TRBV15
ATSRDKDRASNEQF
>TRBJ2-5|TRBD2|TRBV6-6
ATGGRPETQY
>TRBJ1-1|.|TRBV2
ASAGQLNTEAF
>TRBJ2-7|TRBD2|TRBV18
ASSPVQTSGSYEQY
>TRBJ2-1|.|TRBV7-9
ASRGLLNEQF
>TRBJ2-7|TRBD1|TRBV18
ASSPGDSPSYEQY
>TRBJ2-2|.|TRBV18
ASSPIAAANTGELF
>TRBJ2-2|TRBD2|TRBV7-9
ASSRAGGGSGELF
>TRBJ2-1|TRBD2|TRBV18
ASSASGGHIEQF
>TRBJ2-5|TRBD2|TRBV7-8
ASSLEILAKETQY
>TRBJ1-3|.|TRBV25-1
ASTTSGGKGNTIY
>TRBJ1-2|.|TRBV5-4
ASSRVVPDYGYT
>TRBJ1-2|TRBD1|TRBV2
ASSNDRGSYT
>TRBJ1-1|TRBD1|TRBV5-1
ASSLSDRVWAEAF
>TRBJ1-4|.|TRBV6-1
ASSRQFATNEKLF
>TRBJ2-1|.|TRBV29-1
SVEMPPGRAYYPQQF
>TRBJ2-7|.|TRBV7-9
ASSLAVSSEQY